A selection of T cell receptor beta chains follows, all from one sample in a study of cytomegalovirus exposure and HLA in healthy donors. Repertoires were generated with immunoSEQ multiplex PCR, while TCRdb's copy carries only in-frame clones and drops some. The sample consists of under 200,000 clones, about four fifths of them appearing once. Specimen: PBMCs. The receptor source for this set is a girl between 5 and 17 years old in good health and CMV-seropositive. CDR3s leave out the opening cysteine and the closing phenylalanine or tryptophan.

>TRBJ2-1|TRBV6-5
ASSYEDRAPNEQF
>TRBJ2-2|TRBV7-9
ASSNSLETGYTGELF
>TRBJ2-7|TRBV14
ASSLGLAGSYEQY
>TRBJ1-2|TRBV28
ASRTRSRENGYT
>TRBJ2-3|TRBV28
ALGGRGTDTQY
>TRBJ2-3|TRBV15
ATKLGTATDTQY
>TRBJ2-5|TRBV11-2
ASSSTRGGADQETQY
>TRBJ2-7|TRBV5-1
ASSHSGGYDEQY
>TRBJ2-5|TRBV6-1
ASSARGGGRHYQETQY
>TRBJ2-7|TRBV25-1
ASSESPLTSGSDEQY
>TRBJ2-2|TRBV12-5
ASGPRDTLGTGELF
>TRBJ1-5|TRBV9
ASSLGEGLQPQH
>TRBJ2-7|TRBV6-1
ASSDPWTSGGLGLEQY
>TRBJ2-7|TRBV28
ASSSGGSGISYEQY
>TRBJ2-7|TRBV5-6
ASSFSLAGAYEQY
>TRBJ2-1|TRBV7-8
ASSLSGTDYNEQF
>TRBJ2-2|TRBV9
ASSVAHNRLAGGKNTGELF
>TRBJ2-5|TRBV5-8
ASSLLRETQY
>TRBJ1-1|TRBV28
ASSRQGARTEAF
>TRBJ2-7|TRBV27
ASSLSWLGDEQY
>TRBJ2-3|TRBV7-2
ASRSTDSDTQY
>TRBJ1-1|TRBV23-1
GQGGNTEAF
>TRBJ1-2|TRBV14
ASSLLPGQGFYGYT